The 10 T cell receptor beta chains below come from one sample, sequenced in a study of cytomegalovirus exposure and HLA in healthy donors. The PCR made use of 60 Vbeta and 13 Jbeta primers. TCRdb's table, derived via immunoSEQ multiplex PCR, lists solely in-frame clones and lacks some. This repertoire shows about 110,000 clones, about 81% found once; its top ten account for approximately 2.8%. Sequencing used PBMCs. Receptor source: a male donor in good health and CMV-seropositive.

This sequence joins TRBV28 and TRBJ1-5, with TRBD1 matching 9 bases. The germline gives CDR1 MDHEN, CDR2 SYDVKM. The ends lost 5 bases at V and 4 bases at J; junction bases unmatched: 6. CDR3 size: 15 residues. The CDR3 region is CASSTRDRANQPQHF. DNA of the CDR3: TGTGCCAGCAGTACCCGGGACAGGGCTAATCAGCCCCAGCATTTT.

This chain joins TRBV9 and TRBJ1-6, with TRBD1 matching over 7 bases. Per the germline V gene, CDR1 is SGDLS and CDR2 is YYNGEE. J lost 0 bases, V lost 3 bases, and 3 bases had no gene match. The CDR3 sequence is 16 residues long. CDR3 coding DNA: TGTGCCAGCAGCGATCAGGGGGGCTCCTATAATTCACCCCTCCACTTT. Protein sequence: CASSDQGGSYNSPLHF.

This chain joins TRBV5-4 and TRBJ1-1, with 9 nucleotides matching TRBD1. After removal of 3 bases from V and 10 bases from J, the junction contained 10 bases not matched to a gene. Germline CDR1 is SGHNT and CDR2 is YYREEE (reference sequence). This CDR3 contains 14 residues. CDR3 bases: TGTGCCAGCAGCTCACAGGGGGCACATGGTGGAGCTTTCTTT. Translating gives CASSSQGAHGGAFF.

CDR3 sequence: CASSSGQAPYEQYF. In DNA, the CDR3 is TGTGCCAGCAGCTCGGGACAGGCACCCTACGAGCAGTACTTC. The V and J genes are TRBV7-8 and TRBJ2-7, with 8 nucleotides matching TRBD1. In germline, CDR1 is SGHVS, CDR2 FQNEAQ. V dropped 4 bases and J dropped 2; count of bases not matched to a gene: 4. The CDR3 runs to 14 residues.

The chain combines TRBV5-1 with TRBJ1-6; a possible D gene is TRBD1 (5 bases). Germline V lookup: CDR1 SGHRS, CDR2 YFSETQ. This CDR3 is 16 amino acids long. Trimming took off 4 bases at V and 10 bases at J, with 21 bases between the two ends. The CDR3 DNA sequence: TGCGCCAGCAGCCTACCGGGGGGGGGAGTTAACTCACCCCTCCACTTT. The encoded protein is CASSLPGGGVNSPLHF.

A note on this clone: The same CDR3 also results from other DNA sequences found in this sample. This chain joins TRBV7-2 and TRBJ2-3; 8 bases map to TRBD1. V lost 1 base and J lost 3; bases outside the gene matches: 3. Germline V lookup: CDR1 SGHTA, CDR2 FQGNSA. This CDR3 region has 15 residues. The CDR3, as DNA: TGTGCCAGCAGCTTAGGACAGGGGAGGACAGATACGCAGTATTTT. This sequence encodes CASSLGQGRTDTQYF.

This sequence joins TRBV15 and TRBJ1-1, with a weak D call TRBD1 (5 bases). CDR1 is LNHNV, CDR2 YYDKDF, per germline (reference sequence). The CDR3 totals 17 residues. The germline V and J ends were trimmed by 0 bases and 0 bases, with 14 bases remaining between them. The DNA for the CDR3 is TGTGCCACCAGCAGAGATCTTGCAGGGAGGATGAACACTGAAGCTTTCTTT. Amino acid sequence: CATSRDLAGRMNTEAFF.

The CDR3 nucleotides are TGTGCCAGCAGTCTAGACAGGGTAGGAGAGACCCAGTACTTC. This gives the protein CASSLDRVGETQYF. V and J are TRBV28 and TRBJ2-5, with 7 nucleotides matching TRBD1. This CDR3 has 14 amino acids. Per germline, CDR1 MDHEN and CDR2 SYDVKM. Trimming took 5 bases from V and 4 from J; bases not matched to a gene: 7.

The chain carries TRBV9 and TRBJ1-2; a weak D match, TRBD1 (5 bases). The CDR3 totals 14 residues. Deletions cut 7 bases from V and 1 base from J, with 14 bases between. The germline gives CDR1 SGDLS, CDR2 YYNGEE. CDR3 coding DNA: TGTGCCAGCGGCGGGGCAGGCGTTAACTATGGCTACACCTTC. Protein product: CASGGAGVNYGYTF.

The chain has TRBV9 and TRBJ2-3, with 8 bases aligning to TRBD1. V gave up 4 bases and J gave up 1 base; unmatched junction bases: 8. The CDR3 totals 16 residues. CDR1 and CDR2 from the germline V gene are SGDLS and YYNGEE. The CDR3 is CASSSNAGQGTDTQYF. The CDR3 nucleotides read TGTGCCAGCAGCTCCAATGCGGGACAGGGCACAGATACGCAGTATTTT.